This T cell receptor (beta chain) derives from a study of T-cell memory formation after mild COVID-19. Turning to the study itself: Clusters were largely donor specific. Study-level findings and limits: CD4+ contracting clones were mainly CM and EM; CD8+ ones, EMRA. Pre-infection memory held some responding clones, suggesting pre-existing cross-reactive T cells responded.

TCR alpha and TCR beta cDNA libraries carrying sample barcodes and UMIs were produced by 5'RACE using constant-segment primers. MiXCR, run by TCRdb on the 5' RACE reads, gives a single entry per CDR3 protein. The sample carries nearly 200,000 distinct CDR3 sequences, about 16% recorded once. This clonotype turned up a few times. Its antigen is as yet unknown. CDR1 is SGHRS, CDR2 YFSETQ, per germline. Trimming stripped 4 bases from V and 4 bases from J, with 8 bases between. This CDR3 comprises 12 residues. The clonotype originates from an adult woman who had mild COVID-19 (a few samples of this study predate the infection). Cell type and time point are not known. The chain is built from TRBV5-1 and TRBJ1-2; possibly TRBD1 for D (6 bases). The sample comprised PBMCs or a T cell subset sorted from them (not recorded which). The CDR3 sequence is CASSQGTYGYTF. The CDR3 DNA is TGCGCCAGCAGCCAGGGGACCTATGGCTACACCTTC.